One sample yielded the 28 T cell receptor beta chains listed below, sequenced in a study of blood T cell repertoires in COVID-19. Only in-frame clones appear in the TCRdb table, and some are missing; sequencing was by immunoSEQ multiplex PCR. The sample contains 400,000 to 500,000 clones, 88% of which appear only once. Source material: PBMCs or T cells enriched from blood (not recorded which). These receptors were obtained from a woman aged 18-29 years who had been exposed to COVID-19.

The CDR3 region has the DNA TGTGCCAGCAGCTCGGGAGAGACTAGCACAGATACGCAGTATTTT. Protein: CASSSGETSTDTQYF. This chain connects TRBV5-6 to TRBJ2-3, with D perhaps TRBD2 (6 bases). CDR1 is SGHDT, CDR2 YYEEEE, per germline. Trimming left V 3 bases short and J 0 bases short, with 11 bases between. CDR3 length: 15 residues.

The rearrangement links TRBV28 to TRBJ2-5; no reliable D call. The length of the CDR3 is 11 residues. Germline CDR1 MDHEN, CDR2 SYDVKM. V lost 5 bases and J lost 5, with 6 bases in between. CDR3 DNA sequence: TGTGCCAGCAGTCGCAGTGAGACCCAGTACTTC. This encodes CASSRSETQYF.

V usage is TRBV3-1 (or the pseudogene TRBV3-2) and J usage is TRBJ1-2, with D uncertain. Germline V CDR1 and CDR2: LGHDT, YNNKEL (reference sequence). CDR3 length: 12 amino acids. V lost 1 base to trimming and J lost 7 bases, with 7 bases between them. The CDR3 loop is CASSQVERGYTF. Here the CDR3 DNA reads TGTGCCAGCAGCCAAGTTGAGCGTGGCTACACCTTC.

The rearrangement joins TRBV20-1 to TRBJ1-3; no clear D gene. The CDR3 spans 10 residues. Between the trimmed V and J ends, which lost 3 bases and 10 bases, there was a span of 7 bases. CDR1 is DFQATT, CDR2 SNEGSKA, per germline (reference sequence). The CDR3 region has the DNA TGCAGTGCTAGCGCGGATACCATATATTTT. Encoded protein: CSASADTIYF.

This rearrangement joins TRBV13 to TRBJ2-3, with 11 bases lining up with TRBD2. The germline V gene has CDR1 PRHDT and CDR2 FYEKMQ (reference sequence). The CDR3 is 17 amino acids. Unmatched junction bases numbered 9, after V lost 5 bases and J lost 2 bases. The CDR3 loop reads CASSATSGGRLTDTQYF. In DNA form, the CDR3 reads TGTGCCAGCAGCGCTACTAGCGGGGGCCGCCTCACAGATACGCAGTATTTT.

The table lists this clone with a count of one. The chain couples TRBV5-1 to TRBJ1-1; no clear D gene. V was pared by 0 bases and J by 4 bases, with 10 bases between. Germline CDR1 SGHRS, CDR2 YFSETQ. The CDR3 is made up of 14 amino acids. The CDR3 loop is CASSLVLGPTEAFF. The CDR3 DNA sequence: TGCGCCAGCAGCTTGGTCCTAGGCCCCACTGAAGCTTTCTTT.

V is TRBV19 and J is TRBJ2-3, with D possibly TRBD2 on 5 matching bases. The CDR3 is 16 residues long. Per germline, CDR1 LNHDA and CDR2 SQIVND (reference sequence). V gave up 3 bases and J gave up 2 bases, with 15 bases separating them. CDR3 residues: CASSIRLAAVTDTQYF. The CDR3 DNA reads TGTGCCAGTAGTATTCGTCTAGCTGCGGTCACAGATACGCAGTATTTT.

This clone was observed once. The V and J genes are TRBV3-1 (or the pseudogene TRBV3-2) and TRBJ2-1; perhaps TRBD1 as D (6 bases). V dropped 3 bases and J dropped 0 bases, with 9 bases sitting between them. Germline-derived CDR1 and CDR2 are LGHDT and YNNKEL (reference sequence). This CDR3 is 15 amino acids long. CDR3 nucleotide sequence: TGTGCCAGCAGCCAGGACAGAGCCTCCTACAATGAGCAGTTCTTC. The encoded protein is CASSQDRASYNEQFF.

This clone was recorded once. V is TRBV14 and J is TRBJ2-2, with TRBD2 matching over 10 bases. CDR3 length: 18 amino acids. V dropped 3 bases and J dropped 0; count of bases not matched to a gene: 7. Germline V gene sequence: CDR1 SGHDN, CDR2 FVKESK. The CDR3 bases are TGTGCCAGCAGCCATCCCCGGACTAGCGGAGCGAACACCGGGGAGCTGTTTTTT. Residues: CASSHPRTSGANTGELFF.

The V and J genes are TRBV6-1 and TRBJ1-5; D not certain. The V gene lost 2 bases and the J gene lost 0 bases, with 8 bases spanning the gap. The germline CDR1 and CDR2 sequences are MNHNS and SASEGT. This CDR3 comprises 15 residues. The CDR3 loop reads CASSELANSNQPQHF. The CDR3 DNA reads TGTGCCAGCAGTGAACTCGCGAATAGCAATCAGCCCCAGCATTTT.

This clone was seen just once. The V gene is TRBV7-6, the J gene TRBJ2-5; 9 nucleotides line up with TRBD2. J gave up 1 base and V 2 bases, and 5 bases lay outside the gene matches. The CDR3 sequence is 16 residues long. Per germline, CDR1 SGHVS and CDR2 FNYEAQ. Here the CDR3 DNA reads TGTGCCAGCAGCTTAATGGGGCGGGGGGGCCAAGAGACCCAGTACTTC. This encodes CASSLMGRGGQETQYF.

This chain joins TRBV6-5 and TRBJ2-7, with TRBD1 matching 8 bases. The CDR3 has 13 amino acids. Trimming at V came to 7 bases and at J to 2 bases, leaving 4 bases not matched to a gene. Germline values: CDR1 MNHEY, CDR2 SVGAGI. CDR3 amino acids: CASTRGQAYEQYF. CDR3 bases: TGTGCCAGCACCAGGGGACAGGCCTACGAGCAGTACTTC.

V is TRBV7-2 and J is TRBJ2-3, with D maybe TRBD2 (6 bases). This CDR3 spans 13 amino acids. Germline lookup yields CDR1 SGHTA and CDR2 FQGNSA. V was shortened by 5 bases and J by 6 bases, with 12 bases between the two germline ends. CDR3 region: CASSATSTDTQYF. CDR3 nucleotides: TGTGCCAGCAGCGCGACTAGTACCGATACGCAGTATTTT.

This chain uses TRBV15 with TRBJ2-7; D unclear. The CDR3 runs 13 residues. V lost 4 bases and J lost 0, with 7 bases in between. The germline CDR1 and CDR2 sequences are LNHNV and YYDKDF (reference sequence). The DNA for the CDR3 is TGTGCCACCAGCATACTTAGCTCCTACGAGCAGTACTTC. It yields the protein CATSILSSYEQYF.

The chain employs TRBV29-1 and TRBJ2-1; D call uncertain. Germline V gives CDR1 SQVTM, CDR2 ANQGSEA. V was clipped by 7 bases and J by 2 bases, with 18 bases between them. This CDR3 has 15 residues. CDR3 sequence: CSASGPDNPYNEQFF. CDR3 DNA: TGCAGCGCTTCCGGCCCCGACAATCCCTACAATGAGCAGTTCTTC.

This sequence joins TRBV27 and TRBJ1-2, with 9 nucleotides matching TRBD1. Germline values: CDR1 MNHEY, CDR2 SMNVEV (reference sequence). The CDR3 length is 12 residues. Losses at the gene ends were 5 bases for V and 6 bases for J; bases not matched to a gene: 1. DNA for the CDR3: TGTGCCAGCAGTAGGACAGGGGATGGCTACACCTTC. This translates into CASSRTGDGYTF.

The chain combines TRBV7-8 with TRBJ1-5, with 10 bases matching TRBD1. Germline values: CDR1 SGHVS, CDR2 FQNEAQ. CDR3 length: 15 residues. Losses at the gene ends were 3 bases for V and 5 bases for J; bases not matched to a gene: 4. In DNA form, the CDR3 reads TGTGCCAGCAGCTTGGGGGGACAGGGGTATCAGCCCCAGCATTTT. Its protein product is CASSLGGQGYQPQHF.

This chain joins TRBV5-4 and TRBJ1-2, with a weak D call TRBD1 (6 bases). Trimming stripped 4 bases from V and 0 bases from J, with 13 bases between. Per germline, CDR1 SGHNT and CDR2 YYREEE (reference sequence). The CDR3 spans 15 residues. Here the CDR3 reads CASSRRQAPNYGYTF. CDR3 in DNA: TGTGCCAGCAGCCGTCGACAGGCCCCTAACTATGGCTACACCTTC.

This clone was observed a single time. This chain connects TRBV5-1 to TRBJ1-6; TRBD1 matches at 8 bases. After removal of 4 bases from V and 4 bases from J, the junction contained 4 bases not matched to a gene. The CDR3 is 15 residues long. Germline CDR1 and CDR2: SGHRS and YFSETQ. CDR3 sequence reads: CASSPDRGYNSPLHF. CDR3 bases: TGCGCCAGCAGCCCCGACAGGGGATATAATTCACCCCTCCACTTT.

This clone is a singleton in its sample. V usage is TRBV30 and J usage is TRBJ1-5; 7 bases agree with TRBD1. Per germline, CDR1 GTSNPN and CDR2 SVGIG (reference sequence). J gave up 3 bases and V 0 bases, and 17 bases lay outside the gene matches. The CDR3 length is 19 residues. CDR3 residues: CAWSVKLFQGGENNQPQHF. The CDR3 DNA sequence: TGTGCCTGGAGTGTAAAACTCTTTCAGGGGGGAGAAAACAATCAGCCCCAGCATTTT. Full variable domain (outside the CDR3, taken from reference TRBV30 and TRBJ1-5): SQTIHQWPATLVQPVGSPLSLECTVEGTSNPNLYWYRQAAGRGLQLLFYSVGIGQISSEVPQNLSASRPQDRQFILSSKKLLLSDSGFYLCAWSVKLFQGGENNQPQHFGDGTRLSIL.

Here the CDR3 DNA reads TGTGCCACCACCCAGAACAATGAGCAGTTCTTC. It codes for CATTQNNEQFF. V is TRBV7-6 and J is TRBJ2-1; D is unclear. In germline, CDR1 is SGHVS, CDR2 FNYEAQ. With 10 bases removed from V and 5 bases from J, the gap between germline ends came to 9 bases. This CDR3 is built from 11 residues.

The chain recombines TRBV28 with TRBJ1-2; no clear D gene. The ends were cut back, 6 bases at V and 8 bases at J, with 10 bases in the middle. The CDR3 consists of 11 residues. Per germline, CDR1 MDHEN and CDR2 SYDVKM. The CDR3 DNA reads TGTGCCAGCAGCCTGCGGTTCGGCTACACCTTC. Translating gives CASSLRFGYTF.

V usage is TRBV14 and J usage is TRBJ2-7, with 12 bases fitting TRBD2. Germline V gene lookup returns CDR1 SGHDN and CDR2 FVKESK. V shed 4 bases, J shed 5 bases, and the junction held 9 bases outside the gene matches. CDR3 length: 16 amino acids. CDR3: CASSPLLAGGLDEQYF. The CDR3 DNA is TGTGCCAGCAGCCCCTTACTAGCGGGAGGACTAGACGAGCAGTACTTC.

This chain uses TRBV13 with TRBJ2-4; D gene uncertain. Germline V CDR1 and CDR2: PRHDT, FYEKMQ (reference sequence). Trimming removed 2 bases at V and 1 base at J, with 15 bases between. There are 17 residues in the CDR3. The CDR3 loop is CASSLSNAPTAKNIQYF. The CDR3, as DNA: TGTGCCAGCAGCTTAAGTAACGCCCCGACTGCCAAAAACATTCAGTACTTC. Variable domain in full (rest from reference TRBV13 and TRBJ2-4): AAGVIQSPRHLIKEKRETATLKCYPIPRHDTVYWYQQGPGQDPQFLISFYEKMQSDKGSIPDRFSAQQFSDYHSELNMSSLELGDSALYFCASSLSNAPTAKNIQYFGAGTRLSVL.

This chain joins TRBV5-1 and TRBJ2-1; D is perhaps TRBD2 (5 bases). Germline assignment: CDR1 SGHRS and CDR2 YFSETQ. Trimming stripped 2 bases from V and 7 bases from J, with 19 bases between. The CDR3 runs to 16 residues. The CDR3 nucleotides read TGCGCCAGCAGCTTCTTGTCGAGCGGCCTTGGGAATGAGCAGTTCTTC. Translated, it gives CASSFLSSGLGNEQFF.

CDR3 amino acids: CASSLEGQGSRLPTNDNYGYTF. The DNA of the CDR3 is TGCGCCAGCAGCCTGGAGGGACAGGGATCCAGACTACCGACAAACGACAACTATGGCTACACCTTC. The chain couples TRBV5-1 to TRBJ1-2; 9 bases map to TRBD1. CDR3 size: 22 residues. V was pared by 4 bases and J by 2 bases, with 27 bases of the junction left unmatched. CDR1 is SGHRS and CDR2 is YFSETQ in the germline V gene.

The chain uses TRBV9 and TRBJ2-7; a possible D gene is TRBD1 (5 bases). The CDR3 sequence is 14 residues long. Germline V gives CDR1 SGDLS, CDR2 YYNGEE. V was clipped by 0 bases and J by 6 bases, with 13 bases between them. DNA for the CDR3: TGTGCCAGCAGCGTAGTAGCCCAGGGATTCGAGCAGTACTTC. Protein product: CASSVVAQGFEQYF.

This clone was detected only a few times. This sequence joins TRBV7-2 and TRBJ1-6; D call uncertain. The germline V gene encodes CDR1 SGHTA and CDR2 FQGNSA. Deletions cut 7 bases from V and 7 bases from J, with 17 bases between. The CDR3 is made up of 15 amino acids. The CDR3 loop is CASNEGVIGNSPLHF. The DNA of the CDR3 is TGTGCCAGCAATGAGGGAGTGATAGGGAATTCACCCCTCCACTTT.